The sequence of this T cell receptor beta chain was determined in a study of blood T cell repertoires in COVID-19. The V segment lost 2 bases and the J segment 0 bases; nucleotides outside the gene matches: 15. Germline-derived CDR1 and CDR2 are SGHRS and YFSETQ. This CDR3 has 20 amino acids. Profiled with immunoSEQ multiplex PCR; TCRdb holds only in-frame clones, not every one. Of over 200,000 clones listed, more than 75% are singletons. In this sample, this clone turned up once. This TCR came from a man in his forties or fifties with active or convalescent COVID-19. This rearrangement joins TRBV5-1 to TRBJ1-4; 8 positions agree with TRBD1. Sequencing was performed on peripheral blood. In DNA form, the CDR3 reads TGCGCCAGCAGCTTAAGGGGGGCGACAGGGGATCTTGCAACTAATGAAAAACTGTTTTTT. This sequence encodes CASSLRGATGDLATNEKLFF.